This entry lists 21 T cell receptor beta chains sequenced from one sample in a study of control samples from healthy donors and cancer patients. Here immunoSEQ multiplex PCR was the method, and the copy in TCRdb shows in-frame clones only, minus some. The data hold about 15,000 clones, with roughly nine tenths observed a single time. Sequenced sample: PBMCs. Receptor source: a man between 60 and 75 years old with head and neck cancer.

V is TRBV5-6 and J is TRBJ2-4; no definite D call. There are 15 residues in the CDR3. Trimming pared 5 bases from V and 0 bases from J, leaving 12 bases between. Germline CDR1 is SGHDT and CDR2 is YYEEEE. The CDR3: CASSRVTLAKNIQYF. CDR3 sequence (DNA): TGTGCCAGCAGTAGGGTGACGCTAGCCAAAAACATTCAGTACTTC. Based on the CDR3 plus reference TRBV5-6 and TRBJ2-4, the full variable domain is DAGVTQSPTHLIKTRGQQVTLRCSPKSGHDTVSWYQQALGQGPQFIFQYYEEEERQRGNFPDRFSGHQFPNYSSELNVNALLLGDSALYLCASSRVTLAKNIQYFGAGTRLSVL.

This chain uses TRBV28 with TRBJ2-7; D is possibly TRBD1 (6 bases). With 6 bases removed from V and 3 bases from J, the gap between germline ends came to 15 bases. The germline V gene has CDR1 MDHEN and CDR2 SYDVKM. The CDR3 has 14 residues. In DNA, the CDR3 is TGTGCCAGCAGCCCGAGAGGGGGTGTCTACGAGCAGTACTTC. Its protein is CASSPRGGVYEQYF.

The chain is built from TRBV7-3 and TRBJ1-2; no clear D. The V and J ends lost 5 bases and 7 bases respectively, with 14 bases between them. Germline CDR1 and CDR2: SGHTA and FQGTGA. The CDR3 has 13 residues. CDR3 sequence: CASSPGGKGGYTF. CDR3 nucleotides: TGTGCCAGCAGCCCCGGCGGTAAAGGTGGCTACACCTTC. The entire variable domain, with the rest obtained from reference TRBV7-3 and TRBJ1-2, is as follows: GAGVSQTPSNKVTEKGKYVELRCDPISGHTALYWYRQSLGQGPEFLIYFQGTGAADDSGLPNDRFFAVRPEGSVSTLKIQRTERGDSAVYLCASSPGGKGGYTFGSGTRLTVV.

The CDR3 region has the DNA TGTGCCAGTAGTACCCGTGACAGGGGGAAAATGAACACTGAAGCTTTCTTT. This codes for CASSTRDRGKMNTEAFF. The rearrangement links TRBV19 to TRBJ1-1; 9 bases agree with TRBD1. In germline, CDR1 is LNHDA, CDR2 SQIVND (reference sequence). This CDR3 comprises 17 residues. J lost 0 bases, V lost 4 bases, and 9 bases had no gene match.

V and J are TRBV5-6 and TRBJ2-3, with D possibly being TRBD1 (5 bases). V lost 3 bases to trimming and J lost 6 bases, with 11 bases between them. Germline assignment: CDR1 SGHDT and CDR2 YYEEEE. The CDR3 runs to 13 residues. DNA for the CDR3: TGTGCCAGCAGCTCAGGGTCCACGGATACGCAGTATTTT. Residues: CASSSGSTDTQYF.

The rearrangement uses TRBV18 and TRBJ2-2; no reliable D call. Trimming pared 6 bases from V and 3 bases from J, leaving 8 bases between. This CDR3 is built from 13 residues. The germline CDR1 and CDR2 sequences are KGHSH and LQKENI. The CDR3, as DNA: TGTGCCAGCTCCCGGGTGGACACCGGGGAGCTGTTTTTT. Amino acid sequence: CASSRVDTGELFF.

The rearrangement joins TRBV7-3 to TRBJ2-2, with a possible D match to TRBD2 (5 bases). Between the trimmed V and J ends, which lost 0 bases and 7 bases, there was a span of 9 bases. Germline V gene sequence: CDR1 SGHTA, CDR2 FQGTGA. This CDR3 is 14 amino acids long. CDR3 region: CASSLTSGGGELFF. The CDR3 nucleotides are TGTGCCAGCAGCTTAACTAGTGGAGGCGGGGAGCTGTTTTTT.

The chain joins TRBV7-2 to TRBJ2-1, with D uncertain. Germline V gene lookup returns CDR1 SGHTA and CDR2 FQGNSA. The CDR3 length is 15 residues. V lost 2 bases and J lost 7, with 15 bases in between. The CDR3 reads CASSLLWVDRNEQFF. The CDR3 nucleotides read TGTGCCAGCAGCTTACTGTGGGTAGACCGGAATGAGCAGTTCTTC.

The rearrangement uses TRBV5-1 and TRBJ1-4; D gene unclear. The germline V gene has CDR1 SGHRS and CDR2 YFSETQ. Trimming shortened V by 0 bases and J by 6 bases, and 9 bases separated the two germline ends. This CDR3 is 14 amino acids long. This chain's CDR3 is CASSLVQRDEKLFF. CDR3 in DNA: TGCGCCAGCAGCTTGGTACAGAGGGATGAAAAACTGTTTTTT.

The chain couples TRBV7-9 to TRBJ1-2; D is unresolved. With 3 bases removed from V and 2 bases from J, the gap between germline ends came to 4 bases. In germline, CDR1 is SEHNR, CDR2 FQNEAQ (reference sequence). CDR3 length: 12 amino acids. The CDR3 spells CASSFKNYGYTF. CDR3 DNA: TGTGCCAGCAGCTTTAAGAACTATGGCTACACCTTC.

This chain uses TRBV9 with TRBJ2-3, with D maybe TRBD1 (5 bases). CDR3 length: 13 residues. V lost 4 bases and J lost 4, with 10 bases in between. Germline CDR1 SGDLS, CDR2 YYNGEE. The chain's CDR3 is CASSPRAPDTQYF. CDR3 in DNA: TGTGCCAGCAGCCCCAGGGCCCCAGATACGCAGTATTTT. The variable domain in full, completed from reference TRBV9 and TRBJ2-3, reads DSGVTQTPKHLITATGQRVTLRCSPRSGDLSVYWYQQSLDQGLQFLIQYYNGEERAKGNILERFSAQQFPDLHSELNLSSLELGDSALYFCASSPRAPDTQYFGPGTRLTVL.

J is TRBJ2-7 and V is TRBV9; 7 bases match TRBD1. This CDR3 contains 14 residues. J gave up 0 bases and V 2 bases, and 2 bases lay outside the gene matches. The germline V gene has CDR1 SGDLS and CDR2 YYNGEE. The CDR3 reads CASSVGDSSYEQYF. The CDR3 nucleotides are TGTGCCAGCAGCGTCGGGGACAGCTCCTACGAGCAGTACTTC.

This rearrangement joins TRBV9 to TRBJ2-1; maybe TRBD1 (6 bases). V shed 0 bases and J shed 0 bases, with 7 bases lying between them. CDR1 is SGDLS, CDR2 YYNGEE, per germline. The CDR3 covers 15 residues. CDR3 in DNA: TGTGCCAGCAGCGTAGGAGGGGGCTCCTACAATGAGCAGTTCTTC. Its translation is CASSVGGGSYNEQFF.

V is TRBV14 and J is TRBJ1-1, with 7 bases lining up with TRBD1. The CDR3 is 16 amino acids. In germline, CDR1 is SGHDN, CDR2 FVKESK. V gave up 2 bases and J gave up 0 bases; unmatched junction bases: 6. CDR3 sequence: CASSQNWGQMNTEAFF. CDR3 DNA sequence: TGTGCCAGCAGCCAAAACTGGGGACAGATGAACACTGAAGCTTTCTTT.

The genes are TRBV2 and TRBJ1-5, with TRBD1 as a possible D gene (6 bases). CDR1 SNHLY and CDR2 FYNNEI come from the germline V gene. The V end was cut by 6 bases, the J end by 4 bases, with 10 bases between. The CDR3 sequence is 13 residues long. The DNA for the CDR3 is TGTGCCAGCAGCCGGGGGCAGAATCAGCCCCAGCATTTT. This encodes CASSRGQNQPQHF.

This sequence joins TRBV6-1 and TRBJ2-7; D unresolved. Germline-derived CDR1 and CDR2 are MNHNS and SASEGT. V lost 2 bases, J lost 3 bases, and 11 bases lay in between. This CDR3 spans 14 amino acids. This chain's CDR3 is CASSEPGRSYEQYF. CDR3 nucleotide sequence: TGTGCCAGCAGTGAACCCGGGCGGAGCTACGAGCAGTACTTC.

The table lists this clone with a few counts. This rearrangement joins TRBV7-7 to TRBJ2-7; TRBD2 aligns across 8 bases. The CDR3 runs to 15 residues. V gave up 5 bases and J gave up 9 bases; unmatched junction bases: 15. The germline V gene encodes CDR1 SSHAT and CDR2 FNYEAQ (reference sequence). In nucleotides, the CDR3 is TGTGCCAGCAGCCCCGGGGGGGTAGCAGGAGCCGTGCAGTACTTC. It yields the protein CASSPGGVAGAVQYF.

J is TRBJ1-1 and V is TRBV6-1; no definite D call. CDR1 and CDR2 from the germline V gene are MNHNS and SASEGT. V lost 2 bases, J lost 4 bases, and 11 bases lay in between. The CDR3 runs 14 residues. The CDR3 DNA is TGTGCCAGCAGTGAAATCGGGGATGGCACTGAAGCTTTCTTT. Protein product: CASSEIGDGTEAFF.

Comments on this clone: At one boundary the junction diverges from the germline segment, which might be a read error. The chain combines TRBV7-9 with TRBJ1-1; weak D call: TRBD1 (5 bases). This CDR3 is 15 amino acids long. In germline, CDR1 is SEHNR, CDR2 FQNEAQ (reference sequence). The CDR3 protein is CASSLAWGTNTEAFF. The CDR3 DNA is TGTGCCAGCAGCCTAGCATGGGGCACGAACACTGAAGCTTTCTTT.

The chain uses TRBV2 and TRBJ1-1; no firm D call. This CDR3 region has 17 residues. Germline V gene sequence: CDR1 SNHLY, CDR2 FYNNEI. The V gene lost 2 bases and the J gene lost 5 bases, with 21 bases spanning the gap. The CDR3: CASSEKVAWGRWTEAFF. The CDR3 DNA follows: TGTGCCAGCAGTGAAAAGGTGGCGTGGGGAAGGTGGACTGAAGCTTTCTTT.

V is TRBV5-6 and J is TRBJ2-7; D unresolved. CDR1 is SGHDT and CDR2 is YYEEEE in the germline V gene. The CDR3 sequence is 13 residues long. Trimming took off 4 bases at V and 9 bases at J, with 17 bases between the two ends. CDR3 bases: TGTGCCAGCAGCCCATCTAGATCCCGACGGCAGTACTTC. It specifies CASSPSRSRRQYF.